A selection of T cell receptor beta chains follows, all from one sample in a study of blood T cell repertoires in COVID-19. Here immunoSEQ multiplex PCR was the method, and the copy in TCRdb shows in-frame clones only, minus some. The repertoire holds 300,000 to 400,000 clones, around 87% seen once, with roughly 6.3% in the top ten. Sequencing used peripheral blood. These receptor sequences come from a woman in her 50s with COVID-19, enrolled during active disease. Both conserved end residues are trimmed from each CDR3.

V	CDR3
TRBV10-1	ASSASGQGANSPLH
TRBV5-4	ASSFRRDTEAF
TRBV23-1	ASTQGDSIMNTEAF
TRBV4-1	ASSHPWGDSSFDEQY
TRBV5-4	ASSSGTSGSNEQF
TRBV7-2	ASSLSGSTDTQY
TRBV30	AWSVPAGENTGELF
TRBV7-2	ASSLGGVMNTEAF
TRBV11-2	ASSHSIIGGTQY
TRBV19	ASNGDRGSLGTGELF
TRBV6-6	ASRKVTGSSYNEQF
TRBV3-1/TRBV3-2	ASSQEQGWANEQY
TRBV28	ASSSETRYGYT
TRBV20-1	SASNSVQTQY
TRBV19	ASSRLAGGDADTQY
TRBV19	ASSTSGTGYSNYGYT
TRBV11-2	ASSSGTSGVPYEQY
TRBV7-2	ASSSYGTSRRTGELF
TRBV6-5	ASSRDNYNEQF
TRBV5-4	ASSPQTGNYEQY
TRBV7-9	ASSFTVQNTGELF
TRBV2	ASRGTGVLT
TRBV5-1	ASSSLAGGKGYEQY
TRBV5-1	ASSLINPGTSGSYEQY
TRBV2	ASTRTSASTDTQY
TRBV2	ASSEVRLTVSSYNEQF
TRBV7-9	ASSLGGRHNEQF
TRBV6-2/TRBV6-3	ASSYEAGVGYEQY
TRBV6-4	ASSERGRRISNQPQH
TRBV5-4	ASSQRGLVEGGELF
TRBV5-4	ASRLRLAGDDEQY
TRBV3-1/TRBV3-2	ASSSISNQPQH
TRBV28	ASGTVNLRTEAF
TRBV19	ASSGSGNEQF
TRBV11-2	ASILTSGRSDNEQF
TRBV7-9	ASSTPSGRQGYNEQF
TRBV4-1	ASSQVSLPGELF
TRBV19	ASSGGTGWTLSYGYT
TRBV14	ASSLPGISSYEQY
TRBV18	ASSPLDTNTEAF
TRBV11-2	ASSLAAGVSYNEQF
TRBV5-4	ASSPTHGNQETQY
TRBV10-3	AIPATETGVTGELF
TRBV18	ASSPFRGTDYGYT
TRBV12-2	ASRLGQGIGYT
TRBV3-1/TRBV3-2	ASSRGNTEAF
TRBV10-3	AISERGISYEQY
TRBV19	ASMNPGTDYEQY
TRBV7-2	ASSSYRLDYYNNEQF
TRBV5-1	ASSLNRRDFNTGELF